The 24 T cell receptor beta chains below were found in one sample sequenced in a study of cytomegalovirus exposure and HLA in healthy donors. The PCR used 60 Vbeta and 13 Jbeta primers. Clones were sequenced by immunoSEQ multiplex PCR, and TCRdb holds only the in-frame ones, with some missing. This sample has about 190,000 clones; roughly 80% occur once, and the top ten carry about 1.5%. Sequenced sample: PBMCs. The receptor source for this set is a woman between 18 and 29 years old in good health and CMV-seronegative.

In this sample, this clone turned up once. This rearrangement joins TRBV4-2 to TRBJ2-5; a weak D match, TRBD1 (6 bases). The V end lost 4 bases, the J end lost 0 bases, and 12 bases lay between the germline ends. The CDR3 extends over 15 amino acids. Germline V gives CDR1 LGHNA, CDR2 YNFKEQ. CDR3: CASSRNRDNQETQYF. Written as DNA, the CDR3 is TGTGCCAGCAGCCGCAACCGGGACAACCAAGAGACCCAGTACTTC.

The chain has TRBV5-1 and TRBJ1-2; a weak D match, TRBD1 (5 bases). The germline CDR1 and CDR2 sequences are SGHRS and YFSETQ. The V and J ends lost 9 bases and 3 bases respectively, with 9 bases between them. CDR3 length equals 11 residues. The CDR3: CAIDSDYGYTF. CDR3 DNA sequence: TGCGCCATCGACAGCGACTATGGCTACACCTTC.

The V call is TRBV7-9, the J call TRBJ1-2, with 7 bases matching TRBD1. This CDR3 has 18 amino acids. Trimming removed 5 bases from V and 0 bases from J; junction bases left unmatched: 15. Germline V gene sequence: CDR1 SEHNR, CDR2 FQNEAQ (reference sequence). CDR3 DNA sequence: TGTGCCAGCAGCCCGAGCCGACAGGGAAAACCCACTAACTATGGCTACACCTTC. Encoded protein: CASSPSRQGKPTNYGYTF. The full variable domain, in which reference TRBV7-9 and TRBJ1-2 provide the parts outside the CDR3, is DTGVSQNPRHKITKRGQNVTFRCDPISEHNRLYWYRQTLGQGPEFLTYFQNEAQLEKSRLLSDRFSAERPKGSFSTLEIQRTEQGDSAMYLCASSPSRQGKPTNYGYTFGSGTRLTVV.

The chain links TRBV5-1 to TRBJ2-3; maybe TRBD1 (5 bases). The CDR3 consists of 13 residues. The germline V and J ends were trimmed by 4 bases and 2 bases, with 8 bases remaining between them. Germline CDR1 is SGHRS and CDR2 is YFSETQ. CDR3 region: CASSPDNTDTQYF. In DNA form, the CDR3 reads TGCGCCAGCAGCCCGGACAACACAGATACGCAGTATTTT.

The chain has TRBV5-6 and TRBJ2-3, with 12 positions matching TRBD2. J lost 5 bases, V lost 4 bases, and 5 bases had no gene match. CDR3 length equals 15 residues. Germline V gives CDR1 SGHDT, CDR2 YYEEEE. This CDR3 reads CASSVTSGGGDTQYF. The DNA for the CDR3 is TGTGCCAGCAGCGTGACTAGCGGGGGTGGAGATACGCAGTATTTT.

The genes are TRBV5-1 and TRBJ1-2, with 7 bases aligning to TRBD1. From germline, CDR1 is SGHRS and CDR2 YFSETQ. This CDR3 spans 14 amino acids. V was pared by 0 bases and J by 4 bases, with 3 bases of the junction left unmatched. CDR3 in DNA: TGCGCCAGCAGCTTGGGACAGGGATCCTATGGCTACACCTTC. The encoded protein is CASSLGQGSYGYTF.

The chain joins TRBV28 to TRBJ1-1; no firm D call. The CDR3 has 13 residues. Germline V lookup: CDR1 MDHEN, CDR2 SYDVKM. Trimming took 6 bases from V and 7 from J, leaving 15 bases between them. The CDR3 region is CASSLTGLSEAFF. The CDR3 DNA sequence: TGTGCCAGCAGCCTGACCGGACTTAGTGAAGCTTTCTTT. Complete variable domain (other parts from reference TRBV28 and TRBJ1-1): DVKVTQSSRYLVKRTGEKVFLECVQDMDHENMFWYRQDPGLGLRLIYFSYDVKMKEKGDIPEGYSVSREKKERFSLILESASTNQTSMYLCASSLTGLSEAFFGQGTRLTVV.

This clone has only one observation. V usage is TRBV30 and J usage is TRBJ1-5, with TRBD1 identical over 11 bases. V gave up 1 base and J gave up 4 bases; unmatched junction bases: 3. There are 15 residues in the CDR3. CDR1 GTSNPN and CDR2 SVGIG come from the germline V gene (reference sequence). CDR3 in amino acids: CAWSGTGGGNQPQHF. The CDR3 coding sequence is TGTGCCTGGAGTGGGACAGGGGGCGGTAATCAGCCCCAGCATTTT.

This sequence joins TRBV6-5 and TRBJ2-7; TRBD1 matches 9 bases. Germline V CDR1 and CDR2: MNHEY, SVGAGI. This CDR3 has 14 amino acids. J gave up 4 bases and V 6 bases, and 7 bases lay outside the gene matches. The CDR3 here is CASRTGTGKYEQYF. As DNA, the CDR3 is TGTGCCAGCAGAACCGGGACAGGGAAGTACGAGCAGTACTTC.

A few counts support this clone. The chain employs TRBV2 and TRBJ2-2; maybe TRBD2 (6 bases). The CDR3 consists of 12 residues. Trimming shortened V by 10 bases and J by 5 bases, and 11 bases separated the two germline ends. Germline lookup yields CDR1 SNHLY and CDR2 FYNNEI. CDR3 protein: CATLTSTGELFF. CDR3 coding DNA: TGTGCCACCCTGACTAGTACCGGGGAGCTGTTTTTT.

This rearrangement joins TRBV7-3 to TRBJ2-2; 11 nucleotides align to TRBD2. The ends lost 5 bases at V and 2 bases at J; junction bases unmatched: 13. Germline V gene lookup returns CDR1 SGHTA and CDR2 FQGTGA. This CDR3 has 19 residues. This CDR3 is CASSPRGYSGRGNTGELFF. Written as DNA, the CDR3 is TGTGCCAGCAGCCCCCGGGGGTATAGCGGGAGGGGAAACACCGGGGAGCTGTTTTTT. Complete variable domain (other parts from reference TRBV7-3 and TRBJ2-2): GAGVSQTPSNKVTEKGKYVELRCDPISGHTALYWYRQSLGQGPEFLIYFQGTGAADDSGLPNDRFFAVRPEGSVSTLKIQRTERGDSAVYLCASSPRGYSGRGNTGELFFGEGSRLTVL.

The chain uses TRBV25-1 and TRBJ2-7, with 9 bases that match TRBD2. CDR1 is MGHDK, CDR2 SYGVNS, per germline. The junction had 8 bases not matched to a gene; V was cut back by 2 bases and J by 0 bases. The CDR3 is 17 amino acids. CDR3 loop: CASSEMAAGGLSYEQYF. CDR3 coding DNA: TGTGCCAGCAGTGAAATGGCAGCGGGGGGTCTCTCCTACGAGCAGTACTTC.

CDR3: CASRVQGARGSPLHF. CDR3 DNA sequence: TGTGCCAGCAGGGTACAGGGGGCGCGGGGTTCACCCCTCCACTTT. The rearrangement uses TRBV28 and TRBJ1-6; 9 nucleotides line up with TRBD1. CDR3 length: 15 residues. Germline V CDR1 and CDR2: MDHEN, SYDVKM. V was pared by 6 bases and J by 9 bases, with 9 bases of the junction left unmatched.

The V gene is TRBV7-2, the J gene TRBJ2-7; 9 bases match TRBD2. Losses at the gene ends were 3 bases for V and 5 bases for J; bases not matched to a gene: 8. This CDR3 is 15 amino acids long. Germline CDR1 SGHTA, CDR2 FQGNSA. DNA for the CDR3: TGTGCCAGCAGCTTTTCATTCGGGACTAGCAACGAGCAGTACTTC. Translating it yields CASSFSFGTSNEQYF.

This sequence joins TRBV10-1 and TRBJ2-5; TRBD2 aligns across 8 bases. The trim removed 2 bases at V and 5 bases at J, leaving 4 bases unmatched. Looked up from germline, CDR1 is WNHNN and CDR2 is SYGVQD (reference sequence). The length of the CDR3 is 14 residues. The CDR3 loop is CASSETQRGETQYF. CDR3 DNA sequence: TGCGCCAGCAGTGAGACCCAGCGGGGGGAGACCCAGTACTTC.

The rearrangement links TRBV2 to TRBJ1-2; tentative D call: TRBD1 (6 bases). The CDR3 has 14 residues. Per germline, CDR1 SNHLY and CDR2 FYNNEI. V shed 3 bases and J shed 2 bases, with 10 bases lying between them. The CDR3 region is CASSDTGYNYGYTF. The CDR3 DNA reads TGTGCCAGCAGTGACACAGGGTACAACTATGGCTACACCTTC.

This chain uses TRBV7-2 with TRBJ2-1; 14 nucleotides line up with TRBD2. The germline V gene encodes CDR1 SGHTA and CDR2 FQGNSA. V was clipped by 4 bases and J by 8 bases; unmatched bases: 4. This CDR3 has 15 residues. The CDR3 here is CASSSGLAGGDEQFF. The CDR3 bases are TGTGCCAGCAGCTCCGGACTAGCGGGAGGAGATGAGCAGTTCTTC.

This clone occurred a few times. The DNA of the CDR3 is TGTGCCAGCAGCTTTTCAACAGGGTACGAGCAGTACTTC. This translates into CASSFSTGYEQYF. The chain recombines TRBV11-1 with TRBJ2-7; TRBD1 might be the D (6 bases). With 3 bases removed from V and 4 bases from J, the gap between germline ends came to 10 bases. Germline V CDR1 and CDR2: SGHAT, FQDESV (reference sequence). CDR3 length: 13 residues.

This clone has a handful of counts. This rearrangement joins TRBV7-9 to TRBJ1-2; D is perhaps TRBD1 (6 bases). Between the trimmed V and J ends, which lost 3 bases and 0 bases, there was a span of 11 bases. CDR1 is SEHNR, CDR2 FQNEAQ, per germline (reference sequence). This CDR3 is built from 15 residues. DNA for the CDR3: TGTGCCAGCAGCTTCAGGGGCGCCCCTAACTATGGCTACACCTTC. Protein product: CASSFRGAPNYGYTF.

The CDR3 bases are TGTGCCAGTAGTCATAGTCGGACAGTCTACAATGAGCAGTTCTTC. It is translated as CASSHSRTVYNEQFF. The chain employs TRBV19 and TRBJ2-1; maybe TRBD1 (6 bases). The germline gives CDR1 LNHDA, CDR2 SQIVND (reference sequence). V was clipped by 5 bases and J by 3 bases, with 14 bases between them. The CDR3 length is 15 residues. The whole variable domain, remainder taken from reference TRBV19 and TRBJ2-1, is DGGITQSPKYLFRKEGQNVTLSCEQNLNHDAMYWYRQDPGQGLRLIYYSQIVNDFQKGDIAEGYSVSREKKESFPLTVTSAQKNPTAFYLCASSHSRTVYNEQFFGPGTRLTVL.

CDR3 amino acids: CASSLRQFSYEQYF. CDR3 DNA sequence: TGTGCCAGCAGTTTACGTCAGTTCTCCTACGAGCAGTACTTC. The V call is TRBV28, the J call TRBJ2-7; D is uncertain. Germline loops: CDR1 MDHEN, CDR2 SYDVKM. V was trimmed by 2 bases and J by 0 bases, leaving 8 bases between them. This CDR3 contains 14 residues.

This clone was counted only a few times. The rearrangement links TRBV29-1 to TRBJ2-7; D is perhaps TRBD1 (6 bases). Per germline, CDR1 SQVTM and CDR2 ANQGSEA. The CDR3 is made up of 12 amino acids. The ends were cut back, 6 bases at V and 0 bases at J, with 9 bases in the middle. In DNA form, the CDR3 reads TGCAGCGTCTTGGACAGCTCCTACGAGCAGTACTTC. This gives the protein CSVLDSSYEQYF.

The CDR3 loop reads CASSEVVRDRAFF. The CDR3 region has the DNA TGTGCCAGCAGTGAAGTAGTCCGGGATCGGGCTTTCTTT. The rearrangement links TRBV2 to TRBJ1-1; D gene uncertain. Germline CDR1 reads SNHLY; CDR2 reads FYNNEI. The germline V and J ends were trimmed by 1 base and 11 bases, with 14 bases remaining between them. The CDR3 length is 13 residues.

The genes are TRBV10-3 and TRBJ1-1; 7 bases align to TRBD1. Germline values: CDR1 ENHRY, CDR2 SYGVKD. The CDR3 has 15 residues. Trimming took 3 bases from V and 1 from J; bases not matched to a gene: 5. The CDR3 spells CAISDTGTANTEAFF. DNA of the CDR3: TGTGCCATCAGTGACACCGGGACAGCGAACACTGAAGCTTTCTTT.